This section outlines one T cell receptor beta chain sequence together with its context. Its matching antigen is unknown. Regarding treatment: roughly 20 received Ad26.COV2.S at low or high dose, single or two shots; several received placebo; per-sample allocation not given. On day 63 after the first injection, vaccine and placebo recipients gave samples. Assay: immunoSEQ multiplex PCR; the TCRdb copy retains only in-frame clones and omits some. The sample lists hundreds of thousands of clones; 90% were seen once. This record belongs to a study of Ad26.COV2.S vaccination and SARS-CoV-2 variants. Across the whole study: Of the COV1001 trial arms, the Ad26.COV2.S arm included the donor. In the study, Ad26.COV2.S was injected intramuscularly once, or twice 56 days apart.

With 3 bases removed from V and 6 bases from J, the gap between germline ends came to 8 bases. The CDR3 consists of 12 residues. Whole-study findings and limits: CD8+ and CD4+ T cells specific for spike reportedly responded with substantial breadth after vaccination.

This receptor was taken from a person aged 18-65 years who received the Ad26.COV2.S COVID-19 vaccine or a placebo. The V and J genes are TRBV12-3 or TRBV12-4 and TRBJ2-5; D is unclear. Here the sequenced sample was peripheral blood, taken in a trial of Ad26.COV2.S vaccine versus placebo. In DNA, the CDR3 is TGTGCCAGCAGTTTGGTTTCGAAGACCCAGTACTTC. Translating it yields CASSLVSKTQYF.